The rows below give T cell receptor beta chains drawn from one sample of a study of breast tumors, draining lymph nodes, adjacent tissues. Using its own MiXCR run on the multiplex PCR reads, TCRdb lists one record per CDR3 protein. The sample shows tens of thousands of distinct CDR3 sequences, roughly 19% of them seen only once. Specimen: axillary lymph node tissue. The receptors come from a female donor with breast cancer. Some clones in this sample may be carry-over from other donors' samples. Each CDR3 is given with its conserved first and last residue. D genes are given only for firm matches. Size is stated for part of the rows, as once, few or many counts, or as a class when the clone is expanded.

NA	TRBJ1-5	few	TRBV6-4	TGTGCCAGCAGTCATGAATCCAATCAGCCCCAGCATTTT	CASSHESNQPQHF
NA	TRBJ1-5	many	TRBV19	TGTGCCAGTAAAACGGGGTGGAGTAGCAATCAGCCCCAGCATTTT	CASKTGWSSNQPQHF
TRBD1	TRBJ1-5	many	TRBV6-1	TGTGCGACAGGGTACAATCAGCCCCAGCATTTT	CATGYNQPQHF
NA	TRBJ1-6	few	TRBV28	TGTGCCAGCAGTTTTATCGGGAGAGGTCATTCACCCCTCCACTTT	CASSFIGRGHSPLHF
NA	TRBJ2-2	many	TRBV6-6	TGTGCCAGCAGTTACTCCCTATCCACCGGGGAGCTGTTTTTT	CASSYSLSTGELFF
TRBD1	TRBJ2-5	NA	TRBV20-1	TGCAGTGCTGGAGCCGGGACAGCCAAAGAGACCCAGTACTTC	CSAGAGTAKETQYF
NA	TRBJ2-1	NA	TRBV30	TGTGCCTGGAGTGGTGGAGGGAATGAGCAGTTCTTC	CAWSGGGNEQFF
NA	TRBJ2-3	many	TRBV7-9	TGTGCCAGCAGCTTAGCAGGCAGATACACAGATACGCAGTATTTT	CASSLAGRYTDTQYF
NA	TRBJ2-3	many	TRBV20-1	TGCAGTGCTAGACTCACAGATACGCAGTATTTT	CSARLTDTQYF
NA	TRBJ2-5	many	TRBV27	TGTGCCAGCAGTTTGAAGGGGGGAGAGACCCAGTACTTC	CASSLKGGETQYF
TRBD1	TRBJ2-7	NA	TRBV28	TGTGCCAGCAGTCGGACAGGGACCTCCTCCTACGAGCAGTACTTC	CASSRTGTSSYEQYF
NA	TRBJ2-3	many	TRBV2	TGTGCCAGCAGTGAATTTTTAGCCACAGATACGCAGTATTTT	CASSEFLATDTQYF
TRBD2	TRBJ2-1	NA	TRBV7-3	TGTGCCAGCAGCTTTAGCGGGAGAGGGTACAACGAGCAGCTCTTC	CASSFSGRGYNEQLF
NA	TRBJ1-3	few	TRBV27	TGTGCCAGCAGTGAGGGGGGGACCATCTCTGGAAACACCATATATTTT	CASSEGGTISGNTIYF
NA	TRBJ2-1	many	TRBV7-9	TGTGCCAGCAGCTCACAGAAGTGGCGGGATGCTACGAAGCAGTTCTTC	CASSSQKWRDATKQFF
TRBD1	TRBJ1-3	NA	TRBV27	TGTGCCAGCAGTCCCAGGACAGGGAGCAGCACCATATATTTT	CASSPRTGSSTIYF
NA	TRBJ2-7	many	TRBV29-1	TGCAGCGTCCGGGACACCCGAACCTACGAGCAGTACTTC	CSVRDTRTYEQYF
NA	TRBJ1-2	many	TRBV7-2	TGTGCCAGCAGCTTAGTCGCGACAGCCGGCTACACCTTC	CASSLVATAGYTF
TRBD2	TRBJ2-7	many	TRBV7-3	TGTGCCAGCAGCTTAGGGGGGGGGAGCTCCTACGAGCAGTACTTC	CASSLGGGSSYEQYF
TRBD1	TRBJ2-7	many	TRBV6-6	TGTGCCAGCCGACCGGGACAGGGCCTTTACGAGCAGTACTTC	CASRPGQGLYEQYF
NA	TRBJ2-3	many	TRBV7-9	TGTGCCAGCAGAGGGGGGAGCAGACAGCGCACAGATACGCAGTATTTT	CASRGGSRQRTDTQYF
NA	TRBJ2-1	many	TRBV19	TGTGCCAGTACAGGGACCATTTCCAATGAGCAGTTCTTC	CASTGTISNEQFF
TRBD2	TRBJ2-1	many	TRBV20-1	TGCAGTGCTAGAGATTCACTAGCGGAAGTTGGGCAGTTCTTC	CSARDSLAEVGQFF
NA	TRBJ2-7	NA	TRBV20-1	TGCAGCGCCAGATCTTTAACGGGGGGCCGACTTTACCTCAACTACGAGCAGTACTTC	CSARSLTGGRLYLNYEQYF
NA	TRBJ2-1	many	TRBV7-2	TGTGCCAGCAGCTTACTTACTTCGGAGGGGGGTGAGCAGTTCTTC	CASSLLTSEGGEQFF
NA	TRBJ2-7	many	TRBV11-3	TGTGCCAGCAGCTACCGGGACCGACCCTACGAGCAGTACTTC	CASSYRDRPYEQYF
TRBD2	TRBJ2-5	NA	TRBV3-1	TGTGCCAGCAGACAAGGACTAGCGGAACAAGAGACCCAGTACTTC	CASRQGLAEQETQYF
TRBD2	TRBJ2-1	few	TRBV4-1	TGCGCCAGCAGCCAACAACTAGCGGTTACTCCAGGGAATGAGCAGTTCTTC	CASSQQLAVTPGNEQFF
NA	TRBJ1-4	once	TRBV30	TGTGCCTGGAGGCAGGCAGCTAATGAAAAACTGTTTTTT	CAWRQAANEKLFF
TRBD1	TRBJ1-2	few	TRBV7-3	TGTGCCAGCAGCTTAGGGACAGGGAACTACACCTTC	CASSLGTGNYTF
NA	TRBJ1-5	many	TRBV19	TGTGCCAGTAGTATGGGGGGAGACCAGCCCCAGCATTTT	CASSMGGDQPQHF
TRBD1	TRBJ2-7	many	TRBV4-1	TGCGCCAGCAGCCAAGAAAAGCCGGGACAGGGTGGCTACGAGCAGTACTTC	CASSQEKPGQGGYEQYF
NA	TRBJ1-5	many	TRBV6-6	TGTGCCAGCAGCATGGACGGGCCTAGGCAGCCCCAGCATTTT	CASSMDGPRQPQHF
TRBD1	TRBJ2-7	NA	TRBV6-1	TGTGCCAGCAGTGAGGGGACAGCCCCATCCTACGAGCAGTACTTC	CASSEGTAPSYEQYF
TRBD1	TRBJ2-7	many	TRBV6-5	TGTGCCAGCAGTGACTACAGGGGAAGGACCTACGAGCAGTACTTC	CASSDYRGRTYEQYF
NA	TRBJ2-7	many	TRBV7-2	TGTGCCAGCAGCCGACGTATGATTCCCTACGAGCAGTACTTC	CASSRRMIPYEQYF
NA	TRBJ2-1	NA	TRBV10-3	TGTGCCATCAATTTGCAGGGTTCCCCCCGCCGGGGGCAGTTCTTC	CAINLQGSPRRGQFF
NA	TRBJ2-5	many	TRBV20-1	TGCAGTGCGACCCCGGGTCCGATGAAGACCCAGTACTTC	CSATPGPMKTQYF
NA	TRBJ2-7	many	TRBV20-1	TGCAATGCTAGAGGTGTCCAGGACCTCGTCGGCGAGCAGTACTTC	CNARGVQDLVGEQYF
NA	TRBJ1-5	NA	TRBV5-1	TGCGCCGGCAGCCGTGACAGTAATCAGCCCCAGCATTTT	CAGSRDSNQPQHF
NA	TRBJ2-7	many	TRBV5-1	TGCGCCAGCAGCTTGGAGGGGGGCGAGCAGTACTTC	CASSLEGGEQYF
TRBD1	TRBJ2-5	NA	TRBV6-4	TGTGCCAGCAGTTCAGGACAGGGGGCGGGTTTCGAGACCCAGTACTTC	CASSSGQGAGFETQYF
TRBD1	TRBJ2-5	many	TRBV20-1	TGCAGTGCTATCAACAGGGGCCAAGAGACCCAGTACTTC	CSAINRGQETQYF